A single sample gave rise to the 16 T cell receptor beta chains below, sequenced in a study of CD4 T cells in relation to SARS-CoV-2 and coronaviruses. The table came from immunoSEQ multiplex PCR; TCRdb's copy has only in-frame clones and leaves some out. The table includes approximately 50,000 clones, 92% detected once. Sequenced: naive CD4+ T cells from PBMCs. Subset: naive CD4+ T cells isolated by negative enrichment. The receptors were sampled from an adult with COVID-19.

V is TRBV4-3 and J is TRBJ2-7; D unresolved. Per germline, CDR1 LGHNA and CDR2 YSLEER. V was cut by 0 bases and J by 0 bases, with 12 bases left in between. The CDR3 loop spans 16 amino acids. CDR3 sequence (DNA): TGCGCCAGCAGCCAAGATGCTACCTCTAGCTCCTACGAGCAGTACTTC. Translated: CASSQDATSSSYEQYF.

The chain joins TRBV3-1 (or the pseudogene TRBV3-2) to TRBJ2-1; TRBD2 matches 12 bases. The J segment lost 6 bases and the V segment lost 4 bases, leaving 10 bases of the junction unmatched. The CDR3 has 17 residues. Germline CDR1 is LGHDT and CDR2 is YNNKEL (reference sequence). CDR3 bases: TGTGCCAGCAGCCGGACTTTGACTAGCGGGAGTACCAATGAGCAGTTCTTC. Amino acid sequence: CASSRTLTSGSTNEQFF.

The DNA of the CDR3 is TGTGCCACCAGTGATGCTCCGGGACAGGGGTTGGGAACCTATAATTCACCCCTCCACTTT. Protein product: CATSDAPGQGLGTYNSPLHF. This chain links TRBV24-1 with TRBJ1-6; 10 bases are a match to TRBD1. Germline trimming cut 3 bases from V and 2 bases from J; bases unmatched to any gene: 12. The CDR3 sequence is 20 residues long. CDR1 and CDR2 from the germline V gene are KGHDR and SFDVKD.

This clone came up once. The genes are TRBV3-1 (or the pseudogene TRBV3-2) and TRBJ1-4; no clear D. This CDR3 has 15 amino acids. Germline values: CDR1 LGHDT, CDR2 YNNKEL (reference sequence). V gave up 4 bases and J gave up 0 bases, with 9 bases separating them. DNA of the CDR3: TGTGCCAGCAGCCTCGTGTCGGCAACTAATGAAAAACTGTTTTTT. This codes for CASSLVSATNEKLFF.

The chain carries TRBV11-3 and TRBJ2-1; 8 bases line up with TRBD1. The germline gives CDR1 SGHNT, CDR2 YENEEA. This CDR3 comprises 15 residues. J lost 9 bases, V lost 5 bases, and 12 bases had no gene match. The CDR3 sequence is CASSPRTGREREQFF. DNA of the CDR3: TGTGCCAGCAGCCCCCGGACAGGGCGGGAACGTGAGCAGTTCTTC. Drawing the rest from reference TRBV11-3 and TRBJ2-1, the complete variable domain is EAGVVQSPRYKIIEKKQPVAFWCNPISGHNTLYWYLQNLGQGPELLIRYENEEAVDDSQLPKDRFSAERLKGVDSTLKIQPAELGDSAVYLCASSPRTGREREQFFGPGTRLTVL.

The rearrangement links TRBV3-1 (or the pseudogene TRBV3-2) to TRBJ2-3, with 9 bases matching TRBD2. Per the germline V gene, CDR1 is LGHDT and CDR2 is YNNKEL (reference sequence). The CDR3 is 20 residues long. The V and J ends lost 4 bases and 0 bases, in that order; junction bases with no gene match: 17. CDR3 nucleotides: TGTGCCAGCAGCCTAGACAAGTTGGGACTAGCAGAATTAAGCACAGATACGCAGTATTTT. The encoded protein is CASSLDKLGLAELSTDTQYF.

J is TRBJ2-4 and V is TRBV28; possibly TRBD1 or TRBD2 for D (5 bases each). CDR1 is MDHEN, CDR2 SYDVKM, per germline. Between the trimmed V and J ends, which lost 3 bases and 1 base, there was a span of 13 bases. The CDR3 runs 16 residues. CDR3 nucleotide sequence: TGTGCCAGCAGTTTGTGGGGGACGGAGGCCAAAAACATTCAGTACTTC. Protein product: CASSLWGTEAKNIQYF.

The chain is built from TRBV21-1 and TRBJ2-7; the D call in the table, TRBD2, was not verified against the DNA. TRBV21-1 is described as a pseudogene. This CDR3 is 15 amino acids long. The CDR3 sequence: CASSKLRKISYEQYF. In nucleotides, the CDR3 is TGTGCCAGCAGCAAATTGCGGAAAATATCCTACGAGCAGTACTTC.

This sequence joins TRBV19 and TRBJ2-5, with D possibly matching TRBD1 (5 bases). The CDR3 totals 13 residues. Germline loops: CDR1 LNHDA, CDR2 SQIVND (reference sequence). Trimming removed 5 bases at V and 5 bases at J, with 12 bases between. CDR3 loop: CASSPTSGETQYF. In DNA form, the CDR3 reads TGTGCCAGTAGTCCAACGTCAGGGGAGACCCAGTACTTC. Looking up the rest from reference TRBV19 and TRBJ2-5 gives the full variable domain: DGGITQSPKYLFRKEGQNVTLSCEQNLNHDAMYWYRQDPGQGLRLIYYSQIVNDFQKGDIAEGYSVSREKKESFPLTVTSAQKNPTAFYLCASSPTSGETQYFGPGTRLLVL.

The V and J genes are TRBV10-2 and TRBJ1-5, with no clear D. V dropped 4 bases and J dropped 6 bases, with 10 bases sitting between them. The germline V gene encodes CDR1 WSHSY and CDR2 SAAADI. The CDR3 runs to 13 residues. CDR3 bases: TGCGCCAGCAGTGGGACCGAGGGTCAGCCCCAGCATTTT. Protein product: CASSGTEGQPQHF.

The chain's CDR3 is CASGKASDTQYF. CDR3 DNA: TGTGCCAGCGGGAAGGCCAGCGATACGCAGTATTTT. This chain joins TRBV2 and TRBJ2-3; no reliable D call. V dropped 8 bases and J dropped 6 bases, with 12 bases sitting between them. The CDR3 totals 12 residues. Germline V gene data show CDR1 as SNHLY and CDR2 as FYNNEI.

The gene calls are TRBV24-1 and TRBJ2-1; TRBD1 agrees at 8 bases. Germline CDR1 and CDR2: KGHDR and SFDVKD. After removal of 2 bases from V and 8 bases from J, the junction contained 1 base not matched to a gene. The CDR3 length is 13 residues. The CDR3 here is CATSDSGGYEQFF. As DNA, the CDR3 is TGTGCCACCAGTGATTCAGGGGGCTATGAGCAGTTCTTC.

The DNA for the CDR3 is TGTGCCAGCAGTGATTGGGACAGGGGGCCCACCGGGGAGCTGTTTTTT. This codes for CASSDWDRGPTGELFF. The V gene is TRBV25-1, the J gene TRBJ2-2; TRBD1 aligns across 12 bases. The germline gives CDR1 MGHDK, CDR2 SYGVNS. The V gene end was trimmed by 3 bases and the J gene end by 4 bases; junction bases not matched to a gene: 3. This CDR3 has 16 residues.

The CDR3 DNA reads TGTGCCAGCAGTGAAGCTTACAGGGTCAATGAGCAGTTCTTC. Translation gives CASSEAYRVNEQFF. The chain carries TRBV2 and TRBJ2-1; possibly TRBD1 for D (6 bases). V lost 0 bases and J 6 bases, leaving 9 bases between the germline ends. The CDR3 runs 14 residues. Germline CDR1 SNHLY, CDR2 FYNNEI.

The V and J genes are TRBV19 and TRBJ1-1; D is uncertain. CDR1 and CDR2 from the germline V gene are LNHDA and SQIVND (reference sequence). V was cut by 8 bases and J by 0 bases, with 10 bases left in between. CDR3 length: 13 amino acids. The CDR3 protein is CASGKKLNTEAFF. The CDR3 DNA follows: TGTGCCAGTGGAAAGAAGTTGAACACTGAAGCTTTCTTT.

The chain is built from TRBV7-2 and TRBJ2-2; D uncertain. This CDR3 spans 15 amino acids. V was pared by 1 base and J by 0 bases, with 6 bases between. Germline V gene sequence: CDR1 SGHTA, CDR2 FQGNSA. Here the CDR3 DNA reads TGTGCCAGCAGCTTAGACGGCCCGAACACCGGGGAGCTGTTTTTT. This codes for CASSLDGPNTGELFF.